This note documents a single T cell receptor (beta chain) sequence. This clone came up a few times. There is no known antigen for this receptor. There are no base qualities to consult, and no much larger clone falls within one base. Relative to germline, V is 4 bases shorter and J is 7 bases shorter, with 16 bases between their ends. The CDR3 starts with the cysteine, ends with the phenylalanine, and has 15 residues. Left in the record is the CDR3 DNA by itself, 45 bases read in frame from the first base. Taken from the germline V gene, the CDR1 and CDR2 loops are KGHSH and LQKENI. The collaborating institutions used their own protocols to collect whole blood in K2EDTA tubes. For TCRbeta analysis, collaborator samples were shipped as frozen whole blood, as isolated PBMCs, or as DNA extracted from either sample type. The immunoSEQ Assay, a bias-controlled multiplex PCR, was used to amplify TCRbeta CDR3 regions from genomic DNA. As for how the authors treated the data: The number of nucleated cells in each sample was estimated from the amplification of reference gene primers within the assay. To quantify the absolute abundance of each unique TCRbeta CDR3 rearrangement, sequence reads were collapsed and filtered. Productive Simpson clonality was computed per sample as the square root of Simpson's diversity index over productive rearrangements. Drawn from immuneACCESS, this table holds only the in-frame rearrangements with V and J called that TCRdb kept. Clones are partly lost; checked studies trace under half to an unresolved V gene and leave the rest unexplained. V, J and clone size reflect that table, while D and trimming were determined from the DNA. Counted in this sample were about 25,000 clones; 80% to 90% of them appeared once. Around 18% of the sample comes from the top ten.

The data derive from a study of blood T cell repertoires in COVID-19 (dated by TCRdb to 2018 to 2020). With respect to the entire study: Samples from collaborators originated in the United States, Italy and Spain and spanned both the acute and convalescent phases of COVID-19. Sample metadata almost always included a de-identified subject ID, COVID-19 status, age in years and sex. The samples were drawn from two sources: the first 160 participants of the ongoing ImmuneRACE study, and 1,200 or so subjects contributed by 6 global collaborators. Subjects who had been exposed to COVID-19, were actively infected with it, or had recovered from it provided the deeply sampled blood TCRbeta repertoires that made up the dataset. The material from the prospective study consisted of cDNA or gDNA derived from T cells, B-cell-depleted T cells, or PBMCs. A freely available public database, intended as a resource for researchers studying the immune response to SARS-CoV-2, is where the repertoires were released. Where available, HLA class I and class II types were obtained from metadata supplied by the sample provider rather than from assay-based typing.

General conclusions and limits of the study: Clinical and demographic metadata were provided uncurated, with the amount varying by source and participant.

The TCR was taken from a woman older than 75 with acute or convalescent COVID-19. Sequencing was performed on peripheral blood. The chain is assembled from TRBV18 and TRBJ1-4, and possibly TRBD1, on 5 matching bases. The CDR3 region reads CASSLNQGSREKLFF. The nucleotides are TGTGCCAGCTCACTTAACCAGGGAAGCCGTGAAAAACTGTTTTTT.